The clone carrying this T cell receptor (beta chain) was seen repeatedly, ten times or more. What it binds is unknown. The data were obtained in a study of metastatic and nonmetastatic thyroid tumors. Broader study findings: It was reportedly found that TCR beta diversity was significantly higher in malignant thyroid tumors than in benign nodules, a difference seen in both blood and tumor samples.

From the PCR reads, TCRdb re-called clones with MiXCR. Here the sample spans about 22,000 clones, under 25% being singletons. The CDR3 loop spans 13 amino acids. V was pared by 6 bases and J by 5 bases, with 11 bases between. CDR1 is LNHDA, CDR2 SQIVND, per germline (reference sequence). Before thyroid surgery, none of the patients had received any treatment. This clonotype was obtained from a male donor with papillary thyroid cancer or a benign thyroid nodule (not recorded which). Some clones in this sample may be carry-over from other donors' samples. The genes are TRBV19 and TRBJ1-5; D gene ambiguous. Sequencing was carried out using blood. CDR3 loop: CASRGFWDQPQHF. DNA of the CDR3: TGTGCCAGTAGGGGGTTTTGGGATCAGCCCCAGCATTTT.